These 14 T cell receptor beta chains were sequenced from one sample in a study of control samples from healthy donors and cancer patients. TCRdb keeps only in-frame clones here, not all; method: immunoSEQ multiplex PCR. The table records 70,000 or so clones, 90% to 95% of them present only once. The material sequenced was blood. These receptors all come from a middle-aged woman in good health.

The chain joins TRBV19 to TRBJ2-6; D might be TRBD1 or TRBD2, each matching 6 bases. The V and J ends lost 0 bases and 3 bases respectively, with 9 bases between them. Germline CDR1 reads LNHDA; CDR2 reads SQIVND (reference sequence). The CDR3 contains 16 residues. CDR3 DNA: TGTGCCAGTAGTATAGAAGAGGGGGGTGGGGCCAACGTCCTGACTTTC. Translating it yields CASSIEEGGGANVLTF.

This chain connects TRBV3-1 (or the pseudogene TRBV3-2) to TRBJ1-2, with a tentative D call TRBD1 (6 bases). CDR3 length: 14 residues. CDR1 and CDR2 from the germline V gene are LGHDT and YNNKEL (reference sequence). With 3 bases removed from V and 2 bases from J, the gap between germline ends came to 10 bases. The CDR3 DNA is TGTGCCAGCAGCCATGAGGACAGAAACTATGGCTACACCTTC. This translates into CASSHEDRNYGYTF.

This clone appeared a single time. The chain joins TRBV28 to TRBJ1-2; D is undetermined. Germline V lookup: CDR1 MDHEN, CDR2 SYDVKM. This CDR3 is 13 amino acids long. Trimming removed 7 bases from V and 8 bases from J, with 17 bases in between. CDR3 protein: CASTDGLSGGYTF. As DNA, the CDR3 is TGTGCCAGCACCGACGGACTATCGGGCGGCTACACCTTC.

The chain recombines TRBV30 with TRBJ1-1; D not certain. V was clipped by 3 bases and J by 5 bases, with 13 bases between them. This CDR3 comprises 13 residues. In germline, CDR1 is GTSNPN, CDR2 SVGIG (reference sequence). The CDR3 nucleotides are TGTGCCTGGAGGAACGTGGGGTCTACTGAAGCTTTCTTT. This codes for CAWRNVGSTEAFF.

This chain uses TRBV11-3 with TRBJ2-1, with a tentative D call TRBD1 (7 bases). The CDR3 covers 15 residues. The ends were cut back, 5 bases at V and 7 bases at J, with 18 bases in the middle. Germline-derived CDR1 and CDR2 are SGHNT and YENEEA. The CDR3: CASSTGQGEANEQFF. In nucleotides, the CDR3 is TGTGCCAGCAGCACGGGGCAGGGGGAGGCAAATGAGCAGTTCTTC.

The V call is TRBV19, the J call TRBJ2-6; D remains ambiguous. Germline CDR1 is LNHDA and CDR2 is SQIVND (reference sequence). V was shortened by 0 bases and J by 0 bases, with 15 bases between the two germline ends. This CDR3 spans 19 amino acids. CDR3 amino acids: CASSIEAGRLLSGANVLTF. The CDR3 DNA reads TGTGCCAGTAGTATAGAAGCCGGACGGCTTCTCTCTGGGGCCAACGTCCTGACTTTC.

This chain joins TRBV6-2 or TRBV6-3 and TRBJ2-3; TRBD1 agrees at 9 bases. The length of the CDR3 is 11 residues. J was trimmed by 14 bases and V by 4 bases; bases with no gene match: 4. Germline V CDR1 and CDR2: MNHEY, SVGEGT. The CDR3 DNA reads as TGTGCCAGCAGTTCTCGGACAGGGGCGTATTTT. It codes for CASSSRTGAYF.

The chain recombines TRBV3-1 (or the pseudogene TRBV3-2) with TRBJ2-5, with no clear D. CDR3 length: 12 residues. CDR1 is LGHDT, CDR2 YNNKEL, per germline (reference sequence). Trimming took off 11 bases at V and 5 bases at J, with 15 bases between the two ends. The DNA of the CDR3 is TGTGCCTCCAACGAGCTCGGCGAGACCCAGTACTTC. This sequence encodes CASNELGETQYF.

The CDR3 here is CASSEMADKNYGYTF. The CDR3 coding sequence is TGTGCCAGCAGTGAAATGGCAGATAAAAACTATGGCTACACCTTC. The genes are TRBV6-1 and TRBJ1-2; D is unresolved. Germline loops: CDR1 MNHNS, CDR2 SASEGT. This CDR3 is 15 amino acids long. V lost 2 bases to trimming and J lost 2 bases, with 12 bases between them.

CDR3 loop: CASSYTRDREQFF. CDR3 sequence (DNA): TGTGCCAGCAGTTACACCAGGGATCGGGAGCAGTTCTTC. The chain uses TRBV6-6 and TRBJ2-1; perhaps TRBD1 as D (5 bases). Trimming shortened V by 2 bases and J by 10 bases, and 12 bases separated the two germline ends. Germline values: CDR1 MNHNY, CDR2 SVGAGI (reference sequence). The CDR3 totals 13 residues.

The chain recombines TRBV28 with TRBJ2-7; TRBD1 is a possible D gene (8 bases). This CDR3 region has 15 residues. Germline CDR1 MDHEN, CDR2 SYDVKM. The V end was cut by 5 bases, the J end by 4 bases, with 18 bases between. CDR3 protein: CASSPRTGRGYEQYF. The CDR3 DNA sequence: TGTGCCAGCAGTCCCCGGACAGGGAGGGGGTACGAGCAGTACTTC.

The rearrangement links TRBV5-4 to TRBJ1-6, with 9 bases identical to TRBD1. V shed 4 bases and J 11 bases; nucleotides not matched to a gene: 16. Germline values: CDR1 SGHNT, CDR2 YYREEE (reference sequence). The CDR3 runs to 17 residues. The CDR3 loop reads CASSPLRGQGSVPPLHF. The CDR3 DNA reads TGTGCCAGCAGCCCCCTTCGGGGACAGGGAAGTGTTCCACCCCTCCACTTT.

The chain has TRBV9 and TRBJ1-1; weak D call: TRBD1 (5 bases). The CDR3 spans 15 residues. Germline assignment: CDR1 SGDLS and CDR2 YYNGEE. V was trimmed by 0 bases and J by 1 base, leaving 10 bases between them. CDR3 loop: CASSVAGSPNTEAFF. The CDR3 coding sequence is TGTGCCAGCAGCGTAGCAGGGTCCCCGAACACTGAAGCTTTCTTT.

DNA of the CDR3: TGTGCCAGCAGCTTAGACCTCGGGACAGGGCGTAACACTGAAGCTTTCTTT. It encodes CASSLDLGTGRNTEAFF. This chain joins TRBV11-2 and TRBJ1-1; TRBD1 aligns across 9 bases. Per germline, CDR1 SGHAT and CDR2 FQNNGV. This CDR3 has 17 residues. V shed 0 bases and J 2 bases; nucleotides not matched to a gene: 7.